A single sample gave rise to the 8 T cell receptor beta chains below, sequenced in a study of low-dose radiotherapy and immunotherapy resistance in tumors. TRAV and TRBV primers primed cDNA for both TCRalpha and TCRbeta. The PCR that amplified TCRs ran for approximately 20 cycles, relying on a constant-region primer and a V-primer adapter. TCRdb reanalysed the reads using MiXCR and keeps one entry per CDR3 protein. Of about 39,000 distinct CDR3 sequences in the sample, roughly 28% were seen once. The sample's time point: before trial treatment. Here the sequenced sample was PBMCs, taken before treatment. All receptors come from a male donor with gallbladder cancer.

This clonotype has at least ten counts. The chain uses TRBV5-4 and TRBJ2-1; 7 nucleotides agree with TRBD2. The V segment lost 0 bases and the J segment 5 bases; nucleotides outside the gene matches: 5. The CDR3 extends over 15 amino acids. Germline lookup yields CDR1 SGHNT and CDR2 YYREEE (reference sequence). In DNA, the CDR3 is TGTGCCAGCAGCTTGGGGGCTAGCGGACACAATGAGCAGTTCTTC. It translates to CASSLGASGHNEQFF.

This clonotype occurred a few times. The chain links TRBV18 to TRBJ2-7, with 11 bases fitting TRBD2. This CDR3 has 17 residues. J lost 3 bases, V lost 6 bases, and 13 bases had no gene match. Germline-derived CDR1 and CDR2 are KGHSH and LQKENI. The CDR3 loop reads CASSPVAGGPMVYEQYF. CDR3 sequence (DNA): TGTGCCAGCTCTCCCGTAGCGGGAGGGCCGATGGTCTACGAGCAGTACTTC.

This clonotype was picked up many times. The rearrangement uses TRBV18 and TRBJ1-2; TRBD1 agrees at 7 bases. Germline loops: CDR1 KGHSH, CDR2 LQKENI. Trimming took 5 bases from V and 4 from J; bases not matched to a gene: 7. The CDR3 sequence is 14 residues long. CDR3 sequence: CASSSGQATYGYTF. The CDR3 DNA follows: TGTGCCAGCTCATCAGGACAGGCCACCTATGGCTACACCTTC.

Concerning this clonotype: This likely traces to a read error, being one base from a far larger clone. This chain's CDR3 is CASSQSDRGLHRRDEQFF. The CDR3 DNA reads as TGCGCCAGCAGCCAGAGCGACAGGGGATTGCATAGGAGGGACGAGCAGTTCTTC. The chain links TRBV4-1 to TRBJ2-1; 8 bases agree with TRBD1. V dropped 3 bases and J dropped 10; count of bases not matched to a gene: 20. Germline lookup yields CDR1 MGHRA and CDR2 YSYEKL. The CDR3 sequence is 18 residues long.

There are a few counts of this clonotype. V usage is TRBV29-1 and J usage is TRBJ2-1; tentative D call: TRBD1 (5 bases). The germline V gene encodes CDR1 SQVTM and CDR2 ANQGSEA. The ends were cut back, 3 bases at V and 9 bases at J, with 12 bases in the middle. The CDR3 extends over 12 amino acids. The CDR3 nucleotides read TGCAGCGTTGACCGAACAGGTTTTGAGCAGTTCTTC. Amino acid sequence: CSVDRTGFEQFF.

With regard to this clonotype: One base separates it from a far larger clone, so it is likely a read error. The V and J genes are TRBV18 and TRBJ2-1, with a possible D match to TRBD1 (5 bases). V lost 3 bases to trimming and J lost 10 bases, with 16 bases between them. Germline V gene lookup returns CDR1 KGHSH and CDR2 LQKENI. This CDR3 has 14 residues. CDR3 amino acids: CASSPARQSYEQFF. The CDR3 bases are TGTGCCAGCTCACCCGCCCGACAGTCCTACGAGCAGTTCTTC.

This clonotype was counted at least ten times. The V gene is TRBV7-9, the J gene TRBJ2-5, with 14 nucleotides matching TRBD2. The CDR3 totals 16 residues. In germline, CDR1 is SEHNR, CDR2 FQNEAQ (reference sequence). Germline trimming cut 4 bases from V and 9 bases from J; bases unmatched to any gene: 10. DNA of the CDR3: TGTGCCAGCAGCTACGCGGGACTAGCGGGGGATCTATCCCAGTACTTC. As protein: CASSYAGLAGDLSQYF.

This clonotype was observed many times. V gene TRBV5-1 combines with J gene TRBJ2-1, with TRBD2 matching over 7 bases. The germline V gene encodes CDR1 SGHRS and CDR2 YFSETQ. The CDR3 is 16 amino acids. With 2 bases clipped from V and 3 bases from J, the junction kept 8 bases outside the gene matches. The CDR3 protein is CASSFGAGTLYNEQFF. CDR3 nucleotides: TGCGCCAGCAGCTTCGGAGCGGGGACCCTCTACAATGAGCAGTTCTTC.